One T cell receptor (beta chain) is described in this entry. TCRdb's table, derived via immunoSEQ multiplex PCR, lists solely in-frame clones and lacks some. The repertoire holds about 300,000 clones, under 90% seen once, with about 4.2% in the top ten. The sample belongs to a study of blood T cell repertoires in COVID-19. Looking at the study overall: Samples of COVID-19 (acute and convalescent) were obtained from the United States, Italy and Spain. Sample material is recorded as cDNA or gDNA derived from T cells, B-cell-depleted T cells, or PBMCs.

Cohort allocation depended upon clinical history that participants reported. Two negative PCRs, clearance, or symptom resolution were required of recovered Cohort 3 donors. This CDR3 comprises 15 residues. V lost 3 bases to trimming and J lost 3 bases; unmatched junction nucleotides: 5. CDR1 GTSNPN and CDR2 SVGIG come from the germline V gene (reference sequence). Sequenced sample: PBMCs or T cells enriched from blood (not recorded which). The V gene is TRBV30, the J gene TRBJ1-1; the match to TRBD1 covers 12 bases. The clonotype originates from a man aged 30 to 39 who had recovered from COVID-19. The CDR3 protein is CAWRAGTGGYTEAFF. CDR3 bases: TGTGCCTGGAGGGCCGGGACAGGGGGCTACACTGAAGCTTTCTTT.